Listed below are T cell receptor beta chains from one sample, sequenced in a study of blood T cell repertoires in COVID-19. Libraries were prepared by immunoSEQ multiplex PCR; TCRdb keeps only in-frame clonotypes and omits some of them. This sample has around 250,000 clones, with 91% found just once. Sequencing was done on a sample of PBMCs or T cells enriched from blood (not recorded which). The origin of the receptors is a human donor in a cohort exposed to, infected with or recovered from COVID-19 (not recorded which). The donor label of this sample is uncertain. Each CDR3 is given with its conserved first and last residue. The order of the fields is CDR3 length, clone size, D gene, V gene, J gene, CDR3 DNA, CDR3 protein. A D gene is named only where the DNA matches it firmly. Clone size is shown for a subset of rows, as once, few, many or a class of expanded clone.

13	.	.	TRBV18	TRBJ1-2	TGTGCCAGCTCACCCGACAATAACTATGGCTACACCTTC	CASSPDNNYGYTF
14	.	.	TRBV30	TRBJ2-3	TGTGCCTGGCGAAAGGCAGGGGACACAGATACGCAGTATTTT	CAWRKAGDTDTQYF
17	few	TRBD2	TRBV2	TRBJ2-1	TGTGCCAGCAGTGAACGACTAGCGGGGCCCTTTTACAATGAGCAGTTCTTC	CASSERLAGPFYNEQFF
15	.	.	TRBV5-4	TRBJ2-7	TGTGCCAGCAGCTTGGAGGGGCCAAGCTCCTACGAGCAGTACTTC	CASSLEGPSSYEQYF
17	.	.	TRBV5-8	TRBJ1-1	TGTGCCAGCAGCTTCTACGGCGGGGCGAGGCAGCACACTGAAGCTTTCTTT	CASSFYGGARQHTEAFF
16	.	.	TRBV3-1/TRBV3-2	TRBJ2-3	TGTGCCAGCAGCCAAGATTGGTCAGGGGGGACAGATACGCAGTATTTT	CASSQDWSGGTDTQYF
15	.	.	TRBV5-1	TRBJ1-3	TGCGCCAGCAGCCAGGACTACAACCCTGGAAACACCATATATTTT	CASSQDYNPGNTIYF
16	.	TRBD1	TRBV12-5	TRBJ1-2	TGTGCTAGTGGTTTAGGTGTCGGGACAGGGGACTATGGCTACACCTTC	CASGLGVGTGDYGYTF
20	.	TRBD1	TRBV12-5	TRBJ1-3	TGTGCTAGTGGTTTGCCTAAGACAGGGAACCTTCTCAAATCTGGAAACACCATATATTTT	CASGLPKTGNLLKSGNTIYF
14	.	.	TRBV19	TRBJ1-3	TGTGCCAGTACTCCGGACAGTACCAGAAACACCATATATTTT	CASTPDSTRNTIYF
18	.	TRBD1	TRBV18	TRBJ2-3	TGTGCCAGCTCACCAAACACGATCCGGACAGGGAAAACAGATACGCAGTATTTT	CASSPNTIRTGKTDTQYF
16	.	TRBD1	TRBV18	TRBJ1-3	TGTGCCAGCTCCCCCGGGACAGGGGTGACTGGAAACACCATATATTTT	CASSPGTGVTGNTIYF
17	.	TRBD2	TRBV30	TRBJ2-3	TGTGCCTGGAGTGTATTAGAAGCGGGGGCCTACACAGATACGCAGTATTTT	CAWSVLEAGAYTDTQYF
13	.	.	TRBV19	TRBJ1-1	TGTGCCAGTAGTATTCGAGTGAACACTGAAGCTTTCTTT	CASSIRVNTEAFF
15	.	TRBD2	TRBV7-6	TRBJ2-3	TGTGCCAGCAGCTTAGGGGGGGGACGCACAGATACGCAGTATTTT	CASSLGGGRTDTQYF
17	.	.	TRBV7-9	TRBJ1-3	TGTGCCAGCAGCTTAGCTTTGACGGGAGAGTTAGGAAACACCATATATTTT	CASSLALTGELGNTIYF
14	.	.	TRBV11-1	TRBJ1-4	TGTGCCAGCAGGATCGCGGAGGGCGTGGAAAAACTGTTTTTT	CASRIAEGVEKLFF
14	.	.	TRBV7-2	TRBJ1-1	TGTGCCAGCAGCCGGAAGGGAGGAGACACTGAAGCTTTCTTT	CASSRKGGDTEAFF
14	.	TRBD2	TRBV4-2	TRBJ2-7	TGTGCCAGCAGCCAGGGACTAGCGAGTGACGAGCAGTACTTC	CASSQGLASDEQYF
13	.	.	TRBV4-2	TRBJ2-5	TGTGCCAGCAGCCAAGGACAGCAAGAGACCCAGTACTTC	CASSQGQQETQYF
13	.	TRBD1	TRBV19	TRBJ1-5	TGTGCCAGTAACAGGGGTAGCAATCAGCCCCAGCATTTT	CASNRGSNQPQHF
15	.	.	TRBV5-1	TRBJ1-2	TGCGCCAGCACCCCCCTCCCGGACAAGGGCTATGGCTACACCTTC	CASTPLPDKGYGYTF
15	.	.	TRBV19	TRBJ1-1	TGTGCCAGTACCACCGATGGGAGGGACTTGTCTGAAGCTTTCTTT	CASTTDGRDLSEAFF
11	.	.	TRBV13	TRBJ1-1	TGTGCCAGCAGCCCACAATCTGAAGCTTTCTTT	CASSPQSEAFF
13	.	TRBD2	TRBV2	TRBJ2-7	TGTGCCAGCGGTCTAGCGGGAACCTACGAGCAGTACTTC	CASGLAGTYEQYF
16	.	TRBD2	TRBV11-2	TRBJ2-5	TGTGCCAGCAGCTGGTTTTCCCCGGGGGGGAGTGAGACCCAGTACTTC	CASSWFSPGGSETQYF
13	.	.	TRBV27	TRBJ1-4	TGTGCCAGCCGACTTAGTTCAAATGAAAAACTGTTTTTT	CASRLSSNEKLFF
15	.	.	TRBV30	TRBJ1-6	TGTGCCTGGAGTGTACGTCGGCAGGGTAATTCACCCCTCCACTTT	CAWSVRRQGNSPLHF
15	.	TRBD2	TRBV7-9	TRBJ2-5	TGTGCCAGCAGCTTAGCGGGGAGGGGTTCGGCGACCCAGTACTTC	CASSLAGRGSATQYF